This record concerns one T cell receptor beta chain sequence. Its antigen is still unknown. Base quality data are lacking; no much larger clone is found one base away. This sample was taken from a study of T cell changes during pregnancy in multiple sclerosis (dated by TCRdb to between 2019 and 2020). Looking at the study overall: The study looked at changes in the T cell repertoire across pregnancy in women with multiple sclerosis.

The method behind the library was the immunoSEQ multiplex PCR assay. The table comes from immuneACCESS by way of TCRdb, which keeps in-frame sequences with V and J called. Part of the clones is missing from these tables; in studies checked, under half for an unresolved V gene and the rest for unknown reasons. A total of tens of thousands of clones appear in this sample, about 92% of them only once. The ten largest clonotypes hold around 0.2% of the sample. V trim: 6 bases; J trim: 3 bases; unmatched bases: 11. The germline V gene encodes CDR1 MNHEY and CDR2 SMNVEV (reference sequence). The CDR3, cysteine through phenylalanine, is 16 amino acids long. Kept here is only the CDR3 DNA, which spans 48 bases and is read in frame from base 1.

Sequencing was performed on CD4+ T cells from peripheral blood mononuclear cells, taken before pregnancy. The sequence was collected from a female donor with multiple sclerosis, enrolled in a pregnancy study. The rearranged chain carries TRBV27 and TRBJ2-3; 8 of the junction bases match TRBD1. The nucleotides are TGTGCCAGCAGCGACCTTGGACAGGGAGGAACAGATACGCAGTATTTT. Translation gives CASSDLGQGGTDTQYF.